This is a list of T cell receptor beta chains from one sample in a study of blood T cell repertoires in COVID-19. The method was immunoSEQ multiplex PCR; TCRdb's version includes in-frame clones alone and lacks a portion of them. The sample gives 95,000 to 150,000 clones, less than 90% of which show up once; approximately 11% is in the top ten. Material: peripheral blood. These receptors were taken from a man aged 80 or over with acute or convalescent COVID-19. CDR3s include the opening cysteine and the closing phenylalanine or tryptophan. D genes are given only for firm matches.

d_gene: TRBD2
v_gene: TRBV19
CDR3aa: CASSARLAGGPRDEQFF

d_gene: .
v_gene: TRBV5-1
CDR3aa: CASSLVGGATGNTIYF

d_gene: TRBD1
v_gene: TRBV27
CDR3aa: CASSLSGTEYYEQYF

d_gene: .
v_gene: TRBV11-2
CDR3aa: CASSFPGNTEAFF

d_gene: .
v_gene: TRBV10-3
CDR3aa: CAIRAEGSNQPQHF

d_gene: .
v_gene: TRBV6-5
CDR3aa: CASSRGLGDQPQHF

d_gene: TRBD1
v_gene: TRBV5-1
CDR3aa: CATSTTGNDSPLHF

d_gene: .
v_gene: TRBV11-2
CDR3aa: CASSFSAASYNEQFF

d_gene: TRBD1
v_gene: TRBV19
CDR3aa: CASSPGTGGRYEQYF

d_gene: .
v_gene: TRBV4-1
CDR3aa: CASSQGPGSGWTEAFF

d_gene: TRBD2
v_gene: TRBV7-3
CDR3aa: CASSLTLAVSYNEQFF

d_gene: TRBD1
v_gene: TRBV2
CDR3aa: CASSARTGSNSPLHF

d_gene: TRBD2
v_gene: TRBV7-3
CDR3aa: CASRFSGGENNEQFF

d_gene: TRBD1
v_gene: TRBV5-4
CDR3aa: CASSLTGEVEKLFF

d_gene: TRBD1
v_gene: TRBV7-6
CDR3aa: CASSRGQTNTEAFF

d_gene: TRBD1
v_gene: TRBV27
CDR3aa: CASSPRQGLNQPQHF

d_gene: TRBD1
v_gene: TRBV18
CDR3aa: CASSPGTGDREQYF

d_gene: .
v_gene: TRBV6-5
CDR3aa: CASSYPEESTEAFF

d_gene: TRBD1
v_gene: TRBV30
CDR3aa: CAWGTGPYEQYF

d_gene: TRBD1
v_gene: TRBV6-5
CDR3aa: CASRQGTGHNSPLHF

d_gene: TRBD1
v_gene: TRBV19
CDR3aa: CASKEDRGSYNEQFF

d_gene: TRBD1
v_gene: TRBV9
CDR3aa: CASSVGQGWTEAFF

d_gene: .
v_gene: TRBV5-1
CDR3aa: CASSLDRVGLDEQFF

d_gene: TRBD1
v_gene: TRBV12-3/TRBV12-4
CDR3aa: CASREGANQPQHF

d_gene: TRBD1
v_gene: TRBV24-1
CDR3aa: CATSDRAHEQFF

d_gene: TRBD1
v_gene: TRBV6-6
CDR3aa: CASSKQGVDNQPQHF

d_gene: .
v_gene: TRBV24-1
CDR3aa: CATSDGAPETQYF

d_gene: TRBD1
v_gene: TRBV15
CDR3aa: CATSRGQGGRGPYEQYF

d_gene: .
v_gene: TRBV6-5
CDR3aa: CASSPQLIGEGYTF

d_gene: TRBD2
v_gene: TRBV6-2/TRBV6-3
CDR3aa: CASSLAGGQRNEQFF

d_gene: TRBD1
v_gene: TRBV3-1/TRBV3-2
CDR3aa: CASRNRGNTEAFF

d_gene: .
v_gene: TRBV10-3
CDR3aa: CAISESGVPSYEQYF

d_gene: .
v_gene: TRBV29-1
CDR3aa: CSVDSDSSYEQYF

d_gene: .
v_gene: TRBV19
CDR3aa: CASSPRQGRNEQYF

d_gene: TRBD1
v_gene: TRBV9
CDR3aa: CASSVRGRDNEKLFF

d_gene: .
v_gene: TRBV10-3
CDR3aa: CAISEPPGHFGTF

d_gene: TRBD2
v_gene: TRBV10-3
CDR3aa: CAISEPLAGGSSYNEQFF

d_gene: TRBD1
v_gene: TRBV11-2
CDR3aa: CASSSGTGRQETQYF

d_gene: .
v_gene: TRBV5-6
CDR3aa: CASSSSGSQYF

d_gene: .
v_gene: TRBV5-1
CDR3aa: CASSLTAGTTGELFF

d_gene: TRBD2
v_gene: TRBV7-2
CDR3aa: CASSVTSGRATYEQYF

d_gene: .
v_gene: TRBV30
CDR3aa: CAWSRSSYEQYF

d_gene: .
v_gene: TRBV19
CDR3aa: CASSITGAGNTIYF

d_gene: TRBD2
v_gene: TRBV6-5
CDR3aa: CASSRRPLATHEQYF

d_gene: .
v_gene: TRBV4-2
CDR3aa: CASSQEGGTNEKLFF

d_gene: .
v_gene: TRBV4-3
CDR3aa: CASSPEGAGVLYNEQFF

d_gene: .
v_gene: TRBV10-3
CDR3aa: CAISESSTDYGYTF

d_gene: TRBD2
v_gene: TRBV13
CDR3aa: CASSPTGTSDYNEQFF

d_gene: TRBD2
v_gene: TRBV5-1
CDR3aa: CASSMGTSGRRLGSYEQYF

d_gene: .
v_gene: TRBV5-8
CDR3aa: CASSLRETQYF

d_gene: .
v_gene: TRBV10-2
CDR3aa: CASSETTGNQPQHF

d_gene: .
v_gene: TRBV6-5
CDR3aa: CASTRQTEAFF

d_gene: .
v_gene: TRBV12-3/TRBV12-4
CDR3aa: CASSLQNSPLHF

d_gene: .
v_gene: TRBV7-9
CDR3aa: CASSLPGINEQFF

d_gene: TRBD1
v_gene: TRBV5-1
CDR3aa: CASSPTGANSPLHF

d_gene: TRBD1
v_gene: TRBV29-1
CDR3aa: CSGHQGEETQYF

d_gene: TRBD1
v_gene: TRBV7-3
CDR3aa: CASSPTGGSFTNYGYTF

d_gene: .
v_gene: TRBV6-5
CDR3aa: CASTGIPINYGYTF

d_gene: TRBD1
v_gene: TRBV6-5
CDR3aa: CASRDRVPHQPQHF